This entry describes one TCR beta chain. Its antigen is not identified. This record comes from a study of graft-versus-host responses after intestinal transplantation. On the study more broadly: Following induction with anti-thymocyte globulin, all recipients were given tacrolimus and steroids for two to three years.

CDR1 is MNHEY, CDR2 SMNVEV, per germline (reference sequence). V gave up 5 bases and J gave up 6 bases; unmatched junction bases: 8. The CDR3 extends over 15 amino acids. Both intraepithelial and lamina propria lymphocytes were released by processing graft tissue. Some clones are missing from TCRdb's copy, which holds only in-frame ones; the method was immunoSEQ multiplex PCR. The sample lists some 17,000 clones; 70% to 85% were seen once. Overall study results and limits: Recipient marrow showed GvH clones, some seen first in ileum or blood.

The sequence came from a human patient who received an intestinal transplant, so some T cells may come from the graft donor. This sample comprised ileum tissue, obtained 17 days after transplant. The chain couples TRBV27 to TRBJ1-5; TRBD1 agrees at 9 bases. CDR3 nucleotides: TGTGCCAGCAGTCCCACAGGGGGCTGGGGTCAGCCCCAGCATTTT. This sequence encodes CASSPTGGWGQPQHF.